This TCR beta chain was sequenced for a study of OX40 agonist ivuxolimab in advanced cancers. The CDR3 length is 16 residues. J gave up 2 bases and V 5 bases, and 9 bases lay outside the gene matches. Per the germline V gene, CDR1 is MDHEN and CDR2 is SYDVKM. TCRdb's copy holds only in-frame clones and misses some; the assay was immunoSEQ multiplex PCR. The sample has 100,000 or so clones; 91% are singletons. This sequence originates from an adult with an advanced solid tumor such as melanoma, head and neck, liver or kidney cancer. The V call is TRBV28, the J call TRBJ2-5, with 9 bases fitting TRBD1. The sample in question was CD4+ or CD8+ T cells sorted from blood, obtained in a trial of the OX40 agonist ivuxolimab. CDR3 in amino acids: CASSPLYRGLQETQYF. The CDR3 coding sequence is TGTGCCAGCAGTCCCTTATACAGGGGGCTGCAAGAGACCCAGTACTTC.